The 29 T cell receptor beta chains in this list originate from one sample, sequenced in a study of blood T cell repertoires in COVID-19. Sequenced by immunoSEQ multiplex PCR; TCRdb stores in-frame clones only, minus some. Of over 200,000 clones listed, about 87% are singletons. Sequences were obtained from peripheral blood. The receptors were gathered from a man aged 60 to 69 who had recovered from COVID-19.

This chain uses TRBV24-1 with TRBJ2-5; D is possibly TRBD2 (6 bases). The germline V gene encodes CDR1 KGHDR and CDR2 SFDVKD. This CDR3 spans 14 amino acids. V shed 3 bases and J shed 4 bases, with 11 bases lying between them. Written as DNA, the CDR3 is TGTGCCACCAGTGATCGGGGGTCGGGAGAGACCCAGTACTTC. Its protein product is CATSDRGSGETQYF.

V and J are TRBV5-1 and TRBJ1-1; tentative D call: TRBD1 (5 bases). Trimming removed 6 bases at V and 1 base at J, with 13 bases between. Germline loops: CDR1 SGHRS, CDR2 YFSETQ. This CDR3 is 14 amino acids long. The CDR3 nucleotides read TGCGCCAGCACCTTAGGGGTCGCGAACACTGAAGCTTTCTTT. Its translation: CASTLGVANTEAFF.

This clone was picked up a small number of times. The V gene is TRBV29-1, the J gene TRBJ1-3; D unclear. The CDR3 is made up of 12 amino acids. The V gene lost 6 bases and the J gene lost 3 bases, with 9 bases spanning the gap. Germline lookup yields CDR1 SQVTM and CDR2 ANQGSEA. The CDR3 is CSVPGSGNTIYF. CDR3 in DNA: TGCAGCGTCCCGGGGAGTGGAAACACCATATATTTT.

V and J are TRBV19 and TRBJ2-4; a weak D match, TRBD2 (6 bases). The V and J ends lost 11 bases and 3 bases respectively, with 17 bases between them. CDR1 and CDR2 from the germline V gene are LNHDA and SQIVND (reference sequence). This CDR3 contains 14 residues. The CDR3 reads CAANPSGVKNIQYF. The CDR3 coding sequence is TGTGCCGCCAATCCGTCGGGGGTCAAAAACATTCAGTACTTC.

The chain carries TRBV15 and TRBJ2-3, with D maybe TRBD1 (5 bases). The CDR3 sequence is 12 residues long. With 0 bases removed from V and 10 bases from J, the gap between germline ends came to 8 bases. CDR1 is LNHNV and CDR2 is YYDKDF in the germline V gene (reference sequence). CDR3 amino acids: CATSRDLGPQYF. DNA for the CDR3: TGTGCCACCAGCAGAGATCTGGGGCCGCAGTATTTT. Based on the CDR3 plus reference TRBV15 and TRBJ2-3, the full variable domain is DAMVIQNPRYQVTQFGKPVTLSCSQTLNHNVMYWYQQKSSQAPKLLFHYYDKDFNNEADTPDNFQSRRPNTSFCFLDIRSPGLGDTAMYLCATSRDLGPQYFGPGTRLTVL.

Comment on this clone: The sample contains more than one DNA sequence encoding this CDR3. The CDR3 here is CASSLDRAGYTF. CDR3 in DNA: TGTGCCAGCAGTTTGGACAGGGCTGGCTACACCTTC. This chain uses TRBV28 with TRBJ1-2, with 8 bases matching TRBD1. In germline, CDR1 is MDHEN, CDR2 SYDVKM. V gave up 3 bases and J gave up 7 bases; unmatched junction bases: 1. The CDR3 is 12 residues long.

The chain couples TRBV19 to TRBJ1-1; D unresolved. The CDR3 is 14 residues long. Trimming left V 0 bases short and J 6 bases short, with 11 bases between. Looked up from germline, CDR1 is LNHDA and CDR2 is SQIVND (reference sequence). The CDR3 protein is CASSIEVGRAEAFF. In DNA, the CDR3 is TGTGCCAGTAGTATAGAGGTAGGGCGGGCTGAAGCTTTCTTT.

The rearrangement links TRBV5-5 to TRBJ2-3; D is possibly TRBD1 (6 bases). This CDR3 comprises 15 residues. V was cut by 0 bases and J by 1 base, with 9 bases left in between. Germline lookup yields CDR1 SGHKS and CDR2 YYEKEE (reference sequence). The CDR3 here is CASSLEGDGTDTQYF. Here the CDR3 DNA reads TGTGCCAGCAGCTTGGAGGGGGATGGCACAGATACGCAGTATTTT.

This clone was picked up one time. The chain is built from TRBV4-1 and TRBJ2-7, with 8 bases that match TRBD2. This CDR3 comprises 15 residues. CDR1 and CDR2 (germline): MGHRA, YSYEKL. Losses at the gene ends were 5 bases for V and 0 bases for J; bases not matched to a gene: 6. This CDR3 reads CASSAGLARSYEQYF. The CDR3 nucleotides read TGCGCCAGCAGCGCTGGACTAGCACGCTCCTACGAGCAGTACTTC.

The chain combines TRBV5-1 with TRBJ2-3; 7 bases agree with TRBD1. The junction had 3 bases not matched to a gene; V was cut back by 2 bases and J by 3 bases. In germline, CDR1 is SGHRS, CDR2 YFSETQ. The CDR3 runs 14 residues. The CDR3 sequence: CASSFGTETDTQYF. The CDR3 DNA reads TGCGCCAGCAGCTTCGGGACAGAAACAGATACGCAGTATTTT. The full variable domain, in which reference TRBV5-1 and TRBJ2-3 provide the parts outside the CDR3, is KAGVTQTPRYLIKTRGQQVTLSCSPISGHRSVSWYQQTPGQGLQFLFEYFSETQRNKGNFPGRFSGRQFSNSRSEMNVSTLELGDSALYLCASSFGTETDTQYFGPGTRLTVL.

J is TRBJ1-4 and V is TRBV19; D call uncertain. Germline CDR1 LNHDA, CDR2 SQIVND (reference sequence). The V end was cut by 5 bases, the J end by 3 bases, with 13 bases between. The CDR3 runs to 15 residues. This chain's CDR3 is CASSEGSVPNEKLFF. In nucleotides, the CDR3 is TGTGCCAGTAGTGAAGGGAGTGTCCCTAATGAAAAACTGTTTTTT. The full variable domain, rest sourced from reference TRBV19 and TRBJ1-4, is DGGITQSPKYLFRKEGQNVTLSCEQNLNHDAMYWYRQDPGQGLRLIYYSQIVNDFQKGDIAEGYSVSREKKESFPLTVTSAQKNPTAFYLCASSEGSVPNEKLFFGSGTQLSVL.

CDR3 amino acids: CASSLGQLVYEQYF. In DNA form, the CDR3 reads TGTGCCAGCAGCCTGGGACAGTTGGTCTACGAGCAGTACTTC. This rearrangement joins TRBV11-2 to TRBJ2-7; 7 bases align to TRBD1. Trimming cost V 5 bases and J 3 bases; bases outside gene matches: 7. From germline, CDR1 is SGHAT and CDR2 FQNNGV. The CDR3 is made up of 14 amino acids.

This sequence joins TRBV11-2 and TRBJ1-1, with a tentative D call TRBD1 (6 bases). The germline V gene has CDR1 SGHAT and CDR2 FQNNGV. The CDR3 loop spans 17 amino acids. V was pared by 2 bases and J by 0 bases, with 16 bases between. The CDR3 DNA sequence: TGTGCCAGCAGCTTAAGCTCGTGGGGGCAATTGAACACTGAAGCTTTCTTT. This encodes CASSLSSWGQLNTEAFF.

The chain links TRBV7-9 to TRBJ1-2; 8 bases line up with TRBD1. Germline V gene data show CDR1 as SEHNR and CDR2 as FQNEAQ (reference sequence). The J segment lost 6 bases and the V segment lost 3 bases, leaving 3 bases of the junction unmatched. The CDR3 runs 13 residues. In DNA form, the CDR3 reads TGTGCCAGCAGCTTTCAACAGGGGGATGGCTACACCTTC. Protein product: CASSFQQGDGYTF.

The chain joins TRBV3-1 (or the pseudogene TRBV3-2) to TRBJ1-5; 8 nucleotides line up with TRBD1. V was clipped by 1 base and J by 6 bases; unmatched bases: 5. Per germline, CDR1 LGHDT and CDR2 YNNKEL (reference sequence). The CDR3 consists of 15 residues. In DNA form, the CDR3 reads TGTGCCAGCAGCCAAGGGGCAGGGGGCGGTCAGCCCCAGCATTTT. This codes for CASSQGAGGGQPQHF.

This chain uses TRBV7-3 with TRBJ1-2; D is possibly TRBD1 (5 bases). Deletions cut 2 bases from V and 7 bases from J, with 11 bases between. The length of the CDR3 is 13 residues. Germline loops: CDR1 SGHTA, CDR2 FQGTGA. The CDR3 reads CASSLQGGTGYTF. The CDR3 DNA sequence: TGTGCCAGCAGCTTACAGGGAGGGACTGGCTACACCTTC.

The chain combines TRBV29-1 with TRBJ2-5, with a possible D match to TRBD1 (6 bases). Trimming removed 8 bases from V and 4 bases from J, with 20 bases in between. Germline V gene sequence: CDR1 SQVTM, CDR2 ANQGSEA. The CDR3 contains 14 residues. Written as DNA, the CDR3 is TGCAGCACTCAACCGGGGCGAGGGGGAGAGACCCAGTACTTC. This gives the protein CSTQPGRGGETQYF.

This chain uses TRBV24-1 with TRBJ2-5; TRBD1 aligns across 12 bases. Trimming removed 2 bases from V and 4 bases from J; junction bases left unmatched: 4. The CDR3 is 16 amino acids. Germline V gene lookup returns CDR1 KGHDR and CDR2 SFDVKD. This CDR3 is CATSDWGQGARETQYF. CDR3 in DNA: TGTGCCACCAGTGATTGGGGACAGGGGGCTAGAGAGACCCAGTACTTC.

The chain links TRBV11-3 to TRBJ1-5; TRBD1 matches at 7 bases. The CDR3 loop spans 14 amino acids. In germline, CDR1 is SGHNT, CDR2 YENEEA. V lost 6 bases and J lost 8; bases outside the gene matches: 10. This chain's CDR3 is CASRLDRVCEPQHF. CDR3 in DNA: TGTGCCAGCAGACTCGACAGGGTTTGTGAGCCCCAGCATTTT.

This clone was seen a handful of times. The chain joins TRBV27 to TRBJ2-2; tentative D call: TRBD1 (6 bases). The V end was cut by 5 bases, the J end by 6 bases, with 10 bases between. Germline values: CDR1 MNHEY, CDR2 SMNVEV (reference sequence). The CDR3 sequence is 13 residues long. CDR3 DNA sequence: TGTGCCAGCAGTCTACAGGGCGCCGGGGAGCTGTTTTTT. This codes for CASSLQGAGELFF.

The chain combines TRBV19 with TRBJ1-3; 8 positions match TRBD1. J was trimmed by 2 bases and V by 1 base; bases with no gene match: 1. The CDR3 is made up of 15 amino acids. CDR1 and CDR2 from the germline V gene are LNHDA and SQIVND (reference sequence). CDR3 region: CASSIGTGTGNTIYF. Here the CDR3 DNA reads TGTGCCAGTAGTATAGGGACAGGGACTGGAAACACCATATATTTT.

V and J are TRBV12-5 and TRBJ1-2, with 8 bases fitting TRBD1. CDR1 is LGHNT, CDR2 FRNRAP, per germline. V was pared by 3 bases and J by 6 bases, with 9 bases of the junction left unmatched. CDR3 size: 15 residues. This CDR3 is CASGFGPEDRDGYTF. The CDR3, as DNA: TGTGCTAGTGGTTTTGGACCCGAGGACAGGGATGGCTACACCTTC.

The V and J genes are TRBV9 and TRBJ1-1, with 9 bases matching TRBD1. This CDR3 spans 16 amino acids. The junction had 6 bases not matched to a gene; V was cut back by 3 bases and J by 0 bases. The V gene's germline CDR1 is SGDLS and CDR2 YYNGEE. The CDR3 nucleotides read TGTGCCAGCAGCGCAGACAGGGGGGCCTTGAACACTGAAGCTTTCTTT. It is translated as CASSADRGALNTEAFF.

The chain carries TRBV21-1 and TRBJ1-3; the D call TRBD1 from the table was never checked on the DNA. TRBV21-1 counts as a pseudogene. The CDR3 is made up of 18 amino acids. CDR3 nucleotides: TGTGCCAGCAGCAAAGCGGGAACAGGGAAACGGGCTGGAAACACCATATATTTT. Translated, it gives CASSKAGTGKRAGNTIYF.

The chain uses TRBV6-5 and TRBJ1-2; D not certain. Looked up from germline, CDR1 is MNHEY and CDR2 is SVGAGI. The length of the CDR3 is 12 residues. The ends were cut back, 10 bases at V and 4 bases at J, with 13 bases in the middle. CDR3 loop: CAIGERVYGYTF. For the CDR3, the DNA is TGTGCCATTGGGGAGAGGGTCTATGGCTACACCTTC.

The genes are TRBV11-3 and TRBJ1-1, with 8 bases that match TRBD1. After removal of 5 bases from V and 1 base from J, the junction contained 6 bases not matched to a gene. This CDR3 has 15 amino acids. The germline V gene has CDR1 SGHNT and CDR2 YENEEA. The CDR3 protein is CASSPAGTGNTEAFF. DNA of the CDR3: TGTGCCAGCAGCCCCGCCGGGACAGGGAACACTGAAGCTTTCTTT.

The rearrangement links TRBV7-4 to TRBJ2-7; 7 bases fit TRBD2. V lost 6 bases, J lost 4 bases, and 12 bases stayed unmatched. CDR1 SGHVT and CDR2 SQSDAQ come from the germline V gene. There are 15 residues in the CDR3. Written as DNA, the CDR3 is TGTGCCAGCAGTTTCCGGGAGGATGGCCCTTACGAGCAGTACTTC. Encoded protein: CASSFREDGPYEQYF.

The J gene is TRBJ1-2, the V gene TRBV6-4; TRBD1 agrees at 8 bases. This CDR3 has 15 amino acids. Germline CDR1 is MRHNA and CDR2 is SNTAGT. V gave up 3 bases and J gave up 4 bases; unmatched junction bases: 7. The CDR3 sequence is CASSENSGGVYGYTF. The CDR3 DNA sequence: TGTGCCAGCAGTGAAAATTCAGGGGGCGTCTATGGCTACACCTTC.

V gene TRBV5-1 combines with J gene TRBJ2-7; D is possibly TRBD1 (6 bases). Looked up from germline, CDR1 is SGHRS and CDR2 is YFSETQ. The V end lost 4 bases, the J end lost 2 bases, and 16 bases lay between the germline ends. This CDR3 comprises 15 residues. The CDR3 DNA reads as TGCGCCAGCAGCCTTAGACTGCAGGGGACCTACGAGCAGTACTTC. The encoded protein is CASSLRLQGTYEQYF. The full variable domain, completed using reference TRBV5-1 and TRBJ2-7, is KAGVTQTPRYLIKTRGQQVTLSCSPISGHRSVSWYQQTPGQGLQFLFEYFSETQRNKGNFPGRFSGRQFSNSRSEMNVSTLELGDSALYLCASSLRLQGTYEQYFGPGTRLTVT.